A selection of T cell receptor beta chains follows, all from one sample in a study of blood T cell repertoires in COVID-19. The protocol was immunoSEQ multiplex PCR, while the TCRdb copy is restricted to in-frame clones and leaves out a portion. The data show tens of thousands of clones, with about 82% seen just once and roughly 39% held by the top ten. The specimen was peripheral blood. These receptors were obtained from a human donor in a cohort sampled during active COVID-19. Both conserved end residues are part of each CDR3. A D gene is named only where the DNA matches it firmly. Not every row has a clone size; where given, it reads once, few, many or a size class.

>TRBV2|NA|TRBJ1-5|NA
CASSSGNQPQHF
TGTGCCAGCAGTTCGGGGAATCAGCCCCAGCATTTT
>TRBV4-1|NA|TRBJ2-2|few
CASSQEAANTGELFF
TGCGCCAGCAGCCAAGAGGCGGCGAACACCGGGGAGCTGTTTTTT
>TRBV28|TRBD2|TRBJ2-1|NA
CASTTYSGGALYSYNEQFF
TGTGCCAGCACCACATATAGCGGGGGGGCCCTATACTCCTACAATGAGCAGTTCTTC
>TRBV4-1|NA|TRBJ1-1|NA
CASSQQGYANTEAFF
TGCGCCAGCAGCCAACAGGGATACGCGAACACTGAAGCTTTCTTT
>TRBV6-2/TRBV6-3|TRBD2|TRBJ2-3|NA
CASSKKTGTSGYSLFTDTQYF
TGTGCCAGCAGTAAAAAGACCGGGACTAGCGGATATTCGCTTTTCACAGATACGCAGTATTTT
>TRBV28|NA|TRBJ1-2|NA
CASTPGGASYGYTF
TGTGCCAGCACCCCCGGGGGAGCCTCCTATGGCTACACCTTC
>TRBV7-8|NA|TRBJ2-5|NA
CASSLKGDGREETQYF
TGTGCCAGCAGCCTAAAGGGGGATGGCCGAGAGGAGACCCAGTACTTC
>TRBV7-8|TRBD1|TRBJ2-1|NA
CASSLGGTGYNEQFF
TGTGCCAGCAGCTTAGGTGGGACAGGATACAATGAGCAGTTCTTC
>TRBV28|NA|TRBJ2-2|NA
CASSIVRGSTGELFF
TGTGCCAGCAGCATCGTGCGGGGATCCACCGGGGAGCTGTTTTTT
>TRBV27|TRBD1|TRBJ1-2|NA
CASRETNGQGKGYTF
TGTGCCAGCAGGGAAACAAACGGACAGGGAAAAGGCTACACCTTC
>TRBV4-3|NA|TRBJ1-5|few
CASSQGLTNQPQHF
TGCGCCAGCAGCCAAGGACTTACCAATCAGCCCCAGCATTTT
>TRBV12-3/TRBV12-4|TRBD1|TRBJ2-7|NA
CASAGQGREQYF
TGTGCCAGCGCGGGACAGGGTCGCGAGCAGTACTTC
>TRBV7-9|TRBD1|TRBJ2-1|NA
CASSPGQARYNEQFF
TGTGCCAGCAGCCCGGGACAGGCCCGCTACAATGAGCAGTTCTTC
>TRBV5-8|TRBD2|TRBJ2-1|NA
CASSLWSGGGAGEQFF
TGTGCCAGCAGCTTGTGGTCCGGCGGGGGGGCGGGTGAGCAGTTCTTC
>TRBV11-2|TRBD2|TRBJ2-1|NA
CASSPTSGGYNEQFF
TGTGCCAGCAGCCCCACTAGCGGGGGCTACAATGAGCAGTTCTTC
>TRBV6-4|TRBD1|TRBJ1-4|once
CASSDFGQGVDEKLFF
TGTGCCAGCAGTGACTTCGGACAGGGGGTGGATGAAAAACTGTTTTTT
>TRBV7-9|TRBD1|TRBJ1-5|NA
CASSLGGGGQPQHF
TGTGCCAGCAGCTTAGGAGGGGGCGGTCAGCCCCAGCATTTT
>TRBV27|NA|TRBJ2-1|NA
CASSLKQGHFRDEQFF
TGTGCCAGCAGTTTGAAACAGGGCCATTTCCGCGATGAGCAGTTCTTC
>TRBV24-1|NA|TRBJ2-1|NA
CATSDPGGSSYNEQFF
TGTGCCACCAGTGACCCCGGGGGTTCCTCCTACAATGAGCAGTTCTTC
>TRBV3-1/TRBV3-2|NA|TRBJ1-1|NA
CASSQAAGWAFF
TGTGCCAGCAGCCAAGCGGCAGGGTGGGCTTTCTTT
>TRBV18|TRBD1|TRBJ1-6|NA
CASSRTDRGQSPLHF
TGTGCCAGCTCACGTACCGACAGGGGCCAATCACCCCTCCACTTT
>TRBV5-5|NA|TRBJ1-5|NA
CASSLFTGRYSNQPQHF
TGTGCCAGCAGCTTGTTTACAGGGCGCTATAGCAATCAGCCCCAGCATTTT
>TRBV2|NA|TRBJ2-1|NA
CASSEGRAASNEQFF
TGTGCCAGCAGTGAGGGTCGAGCGGCGTCGAATGAGCAGTTCTTC
>TRBV5-1|NA|TRBJ2-5|NA
CASSLLLLGKGEETQYF
TGCGCCAGCAGCTTGTTGTTGCTCGGGAAAGGCGAAGAGACCCAGTACTTC